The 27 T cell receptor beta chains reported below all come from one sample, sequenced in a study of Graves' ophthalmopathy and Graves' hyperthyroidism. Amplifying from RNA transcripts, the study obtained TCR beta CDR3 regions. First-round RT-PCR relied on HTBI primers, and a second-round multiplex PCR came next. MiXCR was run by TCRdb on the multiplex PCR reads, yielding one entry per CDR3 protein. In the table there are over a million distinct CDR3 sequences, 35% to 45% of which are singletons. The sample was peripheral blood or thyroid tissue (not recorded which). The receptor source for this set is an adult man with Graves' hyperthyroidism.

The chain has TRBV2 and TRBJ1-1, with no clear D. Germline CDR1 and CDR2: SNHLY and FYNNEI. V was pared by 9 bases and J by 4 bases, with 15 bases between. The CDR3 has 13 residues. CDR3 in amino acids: CARTSSGGTEAFF. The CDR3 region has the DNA TGTGCCAGGACCTCATCCGGCGGCACTGAAGCTTTCTTT.

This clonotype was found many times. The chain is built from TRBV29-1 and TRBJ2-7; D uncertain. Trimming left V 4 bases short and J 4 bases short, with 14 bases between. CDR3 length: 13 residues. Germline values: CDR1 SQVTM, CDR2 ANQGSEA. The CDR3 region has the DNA TGCAGCGTTGTACTGCCGCCCTTGTACGAGCAGTACTTC. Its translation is CSVVLPPLYEQYF.

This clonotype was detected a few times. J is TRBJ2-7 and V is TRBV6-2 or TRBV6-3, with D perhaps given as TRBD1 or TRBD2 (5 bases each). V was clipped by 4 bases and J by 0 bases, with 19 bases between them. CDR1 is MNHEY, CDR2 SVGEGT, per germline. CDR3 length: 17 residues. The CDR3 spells CASSSGTENYLSYEQYF. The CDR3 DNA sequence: TGTGCCAGCAGTTCCGGGACCGAGAATTACCTCTCCTACGAGCAGTACTTC.

Here the CDR3 DNA reads TGTGCCAGCAGTTTAGACAATCCCCGAAGGGCGGAAAAACTGTTTTTT. Amino acid sequence: CASSLDNPRRAEKLFF. The chain uses TRBV12-3 or TRBV12-4 and TRBJ1-4, with no clear D. The V and J ends lost 1 base and 8 bases respectively, with 17 bases between them. The CDR3 extends over 16 amino acids.

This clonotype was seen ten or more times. CDR3 DNA sequence: TGTGCCAGTAGTATTCTCTTCAGGGCTTATGGCTACACCTTC. Its translation: CASSILFRAYGYTF. The V and J genes are TRBV19 and TRBJ1-2, with a tentative D call TRBD1 (5 bases). V shed 3 bases and J shed 5 bases, with 13 bases lying between them. The CDR3 runs to 14 residues. Germline V CDR1 and CDR2: LNHDA, SQIVND (reference sequence). The full variable domain, with the rest looked up from reference TRBV19 and TRBJ1-2, is DGGITQSPKYLFRKEGQNVTLSCEQNLNHDAMYWYRQDPGQGLRLIYYSQIVNDFQKGDIAEGYSVSREKKESFPLTVTSAQKNPTAFYLCASSILFRAYGYTFGSGTRLTVV.

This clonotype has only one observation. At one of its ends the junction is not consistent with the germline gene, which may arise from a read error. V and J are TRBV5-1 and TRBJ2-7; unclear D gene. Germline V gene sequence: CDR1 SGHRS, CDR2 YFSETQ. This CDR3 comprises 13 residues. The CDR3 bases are TGCGCCAGCAACTTGGTATCCTCCTACGAGCAGTACTTC. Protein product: CASNLVSSYEQYF.

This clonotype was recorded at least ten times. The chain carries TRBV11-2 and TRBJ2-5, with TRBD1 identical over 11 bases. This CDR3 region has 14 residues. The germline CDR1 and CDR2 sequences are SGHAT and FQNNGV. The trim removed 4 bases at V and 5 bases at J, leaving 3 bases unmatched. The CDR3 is CASSWGQGVETQYF. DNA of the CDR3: TGTGCCAGCAGCTGGGGACAGGGGGTCGAGACCCAGTACTTC.

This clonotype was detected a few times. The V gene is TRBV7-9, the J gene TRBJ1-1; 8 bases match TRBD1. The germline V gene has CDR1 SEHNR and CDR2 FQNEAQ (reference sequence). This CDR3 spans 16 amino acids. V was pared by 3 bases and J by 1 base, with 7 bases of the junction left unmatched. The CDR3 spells CASSFLPTGENTEAFF. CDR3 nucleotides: TGTGCCAGCAGCTTCTTACCGACAGGGGAGAACACTGAAGCTTTCTTT.

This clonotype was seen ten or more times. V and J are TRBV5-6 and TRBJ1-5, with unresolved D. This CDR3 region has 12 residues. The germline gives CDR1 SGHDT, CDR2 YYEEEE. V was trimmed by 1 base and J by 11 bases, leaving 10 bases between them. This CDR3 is CASSLSGASQHF. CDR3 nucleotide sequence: TGTGCCAGCAGCTTGTCGGGCGCGTCCCAGCATTTT.

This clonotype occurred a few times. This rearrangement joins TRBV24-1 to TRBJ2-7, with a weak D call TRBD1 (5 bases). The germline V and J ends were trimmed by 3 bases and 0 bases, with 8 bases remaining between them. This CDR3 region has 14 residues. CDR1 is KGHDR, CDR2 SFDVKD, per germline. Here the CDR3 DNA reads TGTGCCACCAGTGATGTACAGGCCTCCTACGAGCAGTACTTC. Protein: CATSDVQASYEQYF.

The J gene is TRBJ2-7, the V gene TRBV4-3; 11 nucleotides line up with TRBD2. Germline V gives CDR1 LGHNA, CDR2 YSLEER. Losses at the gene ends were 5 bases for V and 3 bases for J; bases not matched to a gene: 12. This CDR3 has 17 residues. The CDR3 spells CASSSGTSGHEIYEQYF. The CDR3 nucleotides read TGCGCCAGCAGCAGCGGGACTAGCGGTCACGAGATCTACGAGCAGTACTTC.

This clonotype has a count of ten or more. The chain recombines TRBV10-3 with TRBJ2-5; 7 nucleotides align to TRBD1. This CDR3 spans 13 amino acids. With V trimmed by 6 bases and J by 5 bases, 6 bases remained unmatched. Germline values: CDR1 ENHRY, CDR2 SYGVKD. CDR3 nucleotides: TGTGCCATCAGCCCGGGACAGATGGAGACCCAGTACTTC. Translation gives CAISPGQMETQYF.

The CDR3 spells CASSTRGQGSHEQYF. CDR3 in DNA: TGTGCCAGCAGTACCCGCGGGCAGGGGAGCCACGAGCAGTACTTC. The chain joins TRBV2 to TRBJ2-7; D perhaps matches TRBD1 (6 bases). The CDR3 spans 15 residues. Germline CDR1 is SNHLY and CDR2 is FYNNEI. Deletions cut 5 bases from V and 5 bases from J, with 19 bases between.

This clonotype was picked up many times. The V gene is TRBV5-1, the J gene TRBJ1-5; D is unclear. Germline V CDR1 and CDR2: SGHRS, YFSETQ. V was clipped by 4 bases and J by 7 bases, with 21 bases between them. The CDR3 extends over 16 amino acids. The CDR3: CASSPLGWSHEQPQHF. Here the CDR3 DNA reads TGCGCCAGCAGCCCCTTAGGATGGAGCCATGAACAGCCCCAGCATTTT.

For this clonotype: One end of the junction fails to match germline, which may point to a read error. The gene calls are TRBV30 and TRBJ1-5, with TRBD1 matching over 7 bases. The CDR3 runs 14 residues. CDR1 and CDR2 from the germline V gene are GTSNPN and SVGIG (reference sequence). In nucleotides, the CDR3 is TGTGCCTGGACCATGACAGGGTACGATCAGTCCCAGCATTTT. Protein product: CAWTMTGYDQSQHF.

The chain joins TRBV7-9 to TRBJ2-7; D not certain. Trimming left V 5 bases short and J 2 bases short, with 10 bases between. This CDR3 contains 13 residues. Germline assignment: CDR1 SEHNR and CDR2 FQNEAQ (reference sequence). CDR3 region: CASSPEHPYEQYF. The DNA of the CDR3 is TGTGCCAGCAGCCCCGAGCATCCCTACGAGCAGTACTTC.

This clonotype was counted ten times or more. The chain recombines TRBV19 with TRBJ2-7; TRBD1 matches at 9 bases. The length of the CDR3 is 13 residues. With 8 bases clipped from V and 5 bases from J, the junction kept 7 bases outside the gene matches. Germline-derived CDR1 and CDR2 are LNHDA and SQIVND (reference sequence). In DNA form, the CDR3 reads TGTGCCAGTGAGGGCCGGGACAGGGACGAGCAGTACTTC. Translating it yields CASEGRDRDEQYF.

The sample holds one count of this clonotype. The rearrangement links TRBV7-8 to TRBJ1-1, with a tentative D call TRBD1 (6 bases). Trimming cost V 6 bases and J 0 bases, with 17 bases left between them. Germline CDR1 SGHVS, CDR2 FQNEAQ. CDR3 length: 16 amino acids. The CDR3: CASRSGSGGLNTEAFF. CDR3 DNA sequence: TGTGCCAGCAGGTCTGGGAGCGGGGGCCTGAACACTGAAGCTTTCTTT.

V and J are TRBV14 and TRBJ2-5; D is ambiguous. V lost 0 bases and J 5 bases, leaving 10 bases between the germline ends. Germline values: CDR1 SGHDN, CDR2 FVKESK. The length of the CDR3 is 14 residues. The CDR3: CASSQDLQPETQYF. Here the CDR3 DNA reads TGTGCCAGCAGCCAAGATCTCCAGCCGGAGACCCAGTACTTC.

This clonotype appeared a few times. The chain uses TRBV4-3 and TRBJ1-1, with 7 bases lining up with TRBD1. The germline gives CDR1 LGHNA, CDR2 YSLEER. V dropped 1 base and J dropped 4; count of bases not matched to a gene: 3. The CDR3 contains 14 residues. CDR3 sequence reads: CASSQGGTATEAFF. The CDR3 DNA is TGCGCCAGCAGCCAAGGGGGGACAGCCACTGAAGCTTTCTTT.

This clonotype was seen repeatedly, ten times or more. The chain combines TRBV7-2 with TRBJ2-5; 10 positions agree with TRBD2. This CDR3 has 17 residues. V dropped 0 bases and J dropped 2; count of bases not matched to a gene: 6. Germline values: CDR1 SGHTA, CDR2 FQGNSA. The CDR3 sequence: CASSLASGGLDQETQYF. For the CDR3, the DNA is TGTGCCAGCAGCTTAGCTAGCGGGGGGCTAGATCAAGAGACCCAGTACTTC.

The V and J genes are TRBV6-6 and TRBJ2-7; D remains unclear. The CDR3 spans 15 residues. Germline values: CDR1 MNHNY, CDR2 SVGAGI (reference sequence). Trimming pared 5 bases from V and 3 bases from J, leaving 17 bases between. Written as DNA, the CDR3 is TGTGCCAGCAGTCGAGAGGTCGGGTTAAGCTACGAGCAGTACTTC. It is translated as CASSREVGLSYEQYF.

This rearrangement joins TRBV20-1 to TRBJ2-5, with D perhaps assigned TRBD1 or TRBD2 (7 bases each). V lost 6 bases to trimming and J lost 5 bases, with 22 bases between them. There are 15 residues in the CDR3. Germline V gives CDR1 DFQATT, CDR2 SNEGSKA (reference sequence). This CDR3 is CSARRRAGGEETQYF. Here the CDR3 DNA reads TGCAGTGCCCGGCGGAGGGCAGGGGGGGAGGAGACCCAGTACTTC.

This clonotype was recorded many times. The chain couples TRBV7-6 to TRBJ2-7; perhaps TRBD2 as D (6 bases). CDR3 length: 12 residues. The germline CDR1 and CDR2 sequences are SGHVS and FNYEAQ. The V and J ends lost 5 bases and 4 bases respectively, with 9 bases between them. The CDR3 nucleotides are TGTGCCAGCAGCAAGGGACTTTACGAGCAGTACTTC. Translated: CASSKGLYEQYF.

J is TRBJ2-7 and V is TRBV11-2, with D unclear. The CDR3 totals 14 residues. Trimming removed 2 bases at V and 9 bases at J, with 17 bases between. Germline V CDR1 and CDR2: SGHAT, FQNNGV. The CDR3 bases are TGTGCCAGCAGCTTAAGTCTACAGTGCACCGGGCAGTACTTC. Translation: CASSLSLQCTGQYF.

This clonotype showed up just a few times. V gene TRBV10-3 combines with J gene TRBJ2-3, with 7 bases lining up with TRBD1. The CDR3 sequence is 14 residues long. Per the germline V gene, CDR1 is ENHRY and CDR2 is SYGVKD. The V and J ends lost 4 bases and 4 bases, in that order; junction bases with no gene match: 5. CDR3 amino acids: CAISGSQGSDTQYF. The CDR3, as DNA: TGTGCCATCAGTGGGTCACAGGGGTCAGATACGCAGTATTTT.

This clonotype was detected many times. The CDR3: CASSNRGSHSPLHF. For the CDR3, the DNA is TGTGCCAGCAGCAACAGGGGAAGCCATTCACCCCTCCACTTT. This chain connects TRBV12-3 or TRBV12-4 to TRBJ1-6; 7 bases line up with TRBD1. This CDR3 has 14 amino acids. Unmatched junction bases numbered 7, after V lost 6 bases and J lost 8 bases.